This T cell receptor (beta chain) is drawn from a study of blood T cell repertoires in COVID-19. Profiled with immunoSEQ multiplex PCR; TCRdb holds only in-frame clones, not every one. Of 95,000 to 130,000 clones listed, approximately 87% are singletons. Sequencing was carried out using peripheral blood. The source of this sequence is a man aged 25-45 years with acute or convalescent COVID-19.

The DNA of the CDR3 is TGTGCCAGCCTCTCCCCCGACAGGGGAGTGGAGGGCTACACCTTC. It is translated as CASLSPDRGVEGYTF. The chain joins TRBV6-5 to TRBJ1-2, with 8 bases lining up with TRBD1. With 8 bases clipped from V and 8 bases from J, the junction kept 16 bases outside the gene matches. CDR3 length equals 15 residues. Germline V CDR1 and CDR2: MNHEY, SVGAGI.